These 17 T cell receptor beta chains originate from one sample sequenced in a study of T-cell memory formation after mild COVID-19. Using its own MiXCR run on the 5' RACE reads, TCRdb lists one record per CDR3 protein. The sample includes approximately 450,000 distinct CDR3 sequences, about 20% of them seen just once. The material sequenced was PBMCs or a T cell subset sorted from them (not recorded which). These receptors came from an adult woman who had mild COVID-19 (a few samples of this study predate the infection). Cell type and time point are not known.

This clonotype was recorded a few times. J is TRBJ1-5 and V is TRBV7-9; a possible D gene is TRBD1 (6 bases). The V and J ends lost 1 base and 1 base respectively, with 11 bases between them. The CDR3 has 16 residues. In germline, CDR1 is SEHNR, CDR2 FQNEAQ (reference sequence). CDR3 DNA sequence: TGTGCCAGCAGCTTAGGAACAGGGTTGAGCAATCAGCCCCAGCATTTT. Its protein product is CASSLGTGLSNQPQHF.

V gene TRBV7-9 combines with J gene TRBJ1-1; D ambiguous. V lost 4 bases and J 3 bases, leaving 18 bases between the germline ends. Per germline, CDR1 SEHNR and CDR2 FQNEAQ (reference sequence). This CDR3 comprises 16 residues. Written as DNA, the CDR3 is TGTGCCAGCAGCTCTAACCTACGCGGGCGGGACACTGAAGCTTTCTTT. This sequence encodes CASSSNLRGRDTEAFF.

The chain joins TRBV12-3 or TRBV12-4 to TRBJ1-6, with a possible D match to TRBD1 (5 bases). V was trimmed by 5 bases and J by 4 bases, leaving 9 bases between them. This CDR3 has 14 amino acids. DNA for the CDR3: TGTGCCAGCAGTCGCAGGGAATATAATTCACCCCTCCACTTT. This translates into CASSRREYNSPLHF.

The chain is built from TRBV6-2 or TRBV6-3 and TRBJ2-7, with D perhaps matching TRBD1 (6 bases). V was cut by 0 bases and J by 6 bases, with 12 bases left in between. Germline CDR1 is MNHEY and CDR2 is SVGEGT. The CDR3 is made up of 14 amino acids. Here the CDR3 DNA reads TGTGCCAGCAGTTACTCTTCAGGGGCAGGCGAGCAGTACTTC. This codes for CASSYSSGAGEQYF.

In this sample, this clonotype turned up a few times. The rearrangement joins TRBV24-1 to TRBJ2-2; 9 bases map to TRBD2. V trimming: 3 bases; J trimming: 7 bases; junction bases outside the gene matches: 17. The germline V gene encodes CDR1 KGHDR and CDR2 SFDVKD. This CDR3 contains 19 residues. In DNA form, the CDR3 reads TGTGCCACCAGTGATCTCCGTGCGGAGAGCGGGAGGCGGGTCGGGGAGCTGTTTTTT. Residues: CATSDLRAESGRRVGELFF.

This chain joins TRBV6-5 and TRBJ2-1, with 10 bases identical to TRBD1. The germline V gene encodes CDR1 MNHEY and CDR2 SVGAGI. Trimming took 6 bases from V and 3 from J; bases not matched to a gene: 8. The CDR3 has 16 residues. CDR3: CASRWTGGTGYNEQFF. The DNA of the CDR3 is TGTGCCAGCAGGTGGACAGGGGGGACGGGCTACAATGAGCAGTTCTTC.

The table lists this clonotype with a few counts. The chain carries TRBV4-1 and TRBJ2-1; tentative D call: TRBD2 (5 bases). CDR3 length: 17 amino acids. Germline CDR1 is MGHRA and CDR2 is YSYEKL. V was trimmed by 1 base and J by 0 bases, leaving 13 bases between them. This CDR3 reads CASSQGRHNPSYNEQFF. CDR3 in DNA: TGCGCCAGCAGCCAAGGGAGGCATAATCCCTCCTACAATGAGCAGTTCTTC.

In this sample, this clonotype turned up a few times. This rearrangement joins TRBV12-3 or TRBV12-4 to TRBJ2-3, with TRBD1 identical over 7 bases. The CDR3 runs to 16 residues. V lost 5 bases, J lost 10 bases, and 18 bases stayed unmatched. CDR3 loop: CASSPPGQVGARAQYF. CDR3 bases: TGTGCCAGCAGTCCACCTGGACAGGTGGGGGCTAGGGCGCAGTATTTT.

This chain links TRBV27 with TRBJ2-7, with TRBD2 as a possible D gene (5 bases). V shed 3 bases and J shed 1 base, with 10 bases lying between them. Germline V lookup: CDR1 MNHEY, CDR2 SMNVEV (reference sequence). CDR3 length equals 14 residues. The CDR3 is CASSFQPGSYEQYF. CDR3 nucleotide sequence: TGTGCCAGCAGTTTCCAGCCGGGATCCTACGAGCAGTACTTC.

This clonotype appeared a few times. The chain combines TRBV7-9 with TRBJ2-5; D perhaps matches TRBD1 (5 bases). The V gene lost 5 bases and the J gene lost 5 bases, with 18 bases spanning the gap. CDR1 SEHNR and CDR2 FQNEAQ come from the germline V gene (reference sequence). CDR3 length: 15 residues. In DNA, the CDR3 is TGTGCCAGCAGCCATCCCGACGGACACTTGGAGACCCAGTACTTC. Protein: CASSHPDGHLETQYF.

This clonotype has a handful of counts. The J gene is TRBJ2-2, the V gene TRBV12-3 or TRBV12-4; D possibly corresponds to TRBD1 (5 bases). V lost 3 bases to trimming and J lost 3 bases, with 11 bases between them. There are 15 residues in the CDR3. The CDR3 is CASSFGVGHTGELFF. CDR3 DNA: TGTGCCAGCAGTTTTGGCGTGGGGCACACCGGGGAGCTGTTTTTT.

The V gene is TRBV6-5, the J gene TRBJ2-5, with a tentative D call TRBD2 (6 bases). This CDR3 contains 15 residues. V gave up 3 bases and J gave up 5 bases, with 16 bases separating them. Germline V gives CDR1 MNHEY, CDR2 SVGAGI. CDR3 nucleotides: TGTGCCAGCAGTTATAGGAGGGCCGGAGAGGAGACCCAGTACTTC. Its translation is CASSYRRAGEETQYF.

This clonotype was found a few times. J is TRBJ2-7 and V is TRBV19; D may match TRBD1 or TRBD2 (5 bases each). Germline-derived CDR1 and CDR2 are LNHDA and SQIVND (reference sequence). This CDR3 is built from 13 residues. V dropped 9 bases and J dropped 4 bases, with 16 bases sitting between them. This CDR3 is CASSSSGGYEQYF. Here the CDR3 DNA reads TGTGCCAGCAGCTCCTCTGGGGGTTACGAGCAGTACTTC.

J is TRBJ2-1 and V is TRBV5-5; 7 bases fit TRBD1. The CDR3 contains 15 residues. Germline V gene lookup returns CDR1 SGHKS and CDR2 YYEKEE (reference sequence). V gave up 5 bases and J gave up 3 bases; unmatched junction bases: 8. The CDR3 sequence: CASRPPGQNYNEQFF. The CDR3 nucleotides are TGTGCCAGCAGACCACCGGGACAGAACTACAATGAGCAGTTCTTC.

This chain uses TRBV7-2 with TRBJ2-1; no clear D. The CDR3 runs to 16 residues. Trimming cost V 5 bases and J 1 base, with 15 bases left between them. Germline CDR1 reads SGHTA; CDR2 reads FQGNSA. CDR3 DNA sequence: TGTGCCAGCAGCCAGAGGTACTCCACGTCCTACAATGAGCAGTTCTTC. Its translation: CASSQRYSTSYNEQFF.

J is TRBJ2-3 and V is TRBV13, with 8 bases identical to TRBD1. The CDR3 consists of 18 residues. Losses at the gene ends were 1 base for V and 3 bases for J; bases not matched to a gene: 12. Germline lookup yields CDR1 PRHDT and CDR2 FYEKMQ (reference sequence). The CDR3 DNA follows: TGTGCCAGCAGCTTAGCCCCGGGACAGGAGGACAATACAGATACGCAGTATTTT. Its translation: CASSLAPGQEDNTDTQYF.

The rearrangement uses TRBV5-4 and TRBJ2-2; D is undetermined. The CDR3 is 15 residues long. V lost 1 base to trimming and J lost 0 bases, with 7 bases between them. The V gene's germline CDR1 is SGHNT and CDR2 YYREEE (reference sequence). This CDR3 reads CASSLKSANTGELFF. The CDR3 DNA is TGTGCCAGCAGCTTGAAAAGCGCGAACACCGGGGAGCTGTTTTTT. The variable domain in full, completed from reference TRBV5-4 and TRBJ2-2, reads ETGVTQSPTHLIKTRGQQVTLRCSSQSGHNTVSWYQQALGQGPQFIFQYYREEENGRGNFPPRFSGLQFPNYSSELNVNALELDDSALYLCASSLKSANTGELFFGEGSRLTVL.